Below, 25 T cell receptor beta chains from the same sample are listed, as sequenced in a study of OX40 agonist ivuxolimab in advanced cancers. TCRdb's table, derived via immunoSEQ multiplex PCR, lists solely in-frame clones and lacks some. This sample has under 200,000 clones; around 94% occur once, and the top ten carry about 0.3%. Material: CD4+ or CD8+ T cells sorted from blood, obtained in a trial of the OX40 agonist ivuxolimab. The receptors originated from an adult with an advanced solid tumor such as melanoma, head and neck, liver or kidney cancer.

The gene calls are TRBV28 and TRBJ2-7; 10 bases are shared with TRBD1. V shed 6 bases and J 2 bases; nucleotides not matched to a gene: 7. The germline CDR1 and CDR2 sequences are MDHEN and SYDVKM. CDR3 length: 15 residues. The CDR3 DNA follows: TGTGCCAGCAGGGCTCCGGGACAGGGGACCTACGAGCAGTACTTC. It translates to CASRAPGQGTYEQYF.

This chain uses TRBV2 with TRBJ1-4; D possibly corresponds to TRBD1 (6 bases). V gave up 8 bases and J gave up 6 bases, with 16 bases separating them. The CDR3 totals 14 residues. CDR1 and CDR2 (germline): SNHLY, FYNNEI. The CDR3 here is CASVGDAGDEKLFF. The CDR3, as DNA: TGTGCCAGCGTCGGGGACGCAGGGGATGAAAAACTGTTTTTT.

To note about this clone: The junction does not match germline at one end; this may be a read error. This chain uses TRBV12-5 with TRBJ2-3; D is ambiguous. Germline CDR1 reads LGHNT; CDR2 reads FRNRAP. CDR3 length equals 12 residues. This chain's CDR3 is CASGHSTTPIGW. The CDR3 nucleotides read TGTGCTAGTGGTCACTCGACCACCCCCATAGGGTGG. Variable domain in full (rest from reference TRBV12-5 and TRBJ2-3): DARVTQTPRHKVTEMGQEVTMRCQPILGHNTVFWYRQTMMQGLELLAYFRNRAPLDDSGMPKDRFSAEMPDATLATLKIQPSEPRDSAVYFCASGHSTTPIGWGPGTRLTVL.

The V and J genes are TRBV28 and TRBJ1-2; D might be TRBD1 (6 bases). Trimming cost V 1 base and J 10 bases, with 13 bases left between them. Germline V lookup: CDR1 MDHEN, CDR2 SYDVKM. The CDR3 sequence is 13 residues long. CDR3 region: CASSLLGGDNYTF. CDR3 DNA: TGTGCCAGCAGTTTATTAGGGGGGGATAACTACACCTTC.

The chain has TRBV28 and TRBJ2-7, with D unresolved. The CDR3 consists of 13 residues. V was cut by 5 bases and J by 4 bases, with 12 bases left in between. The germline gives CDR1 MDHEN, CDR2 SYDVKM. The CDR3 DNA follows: TGTGCCAGCAGTCGCAACGGAGTATACGAGCAGTACTTC. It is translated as CASSRNGVYEQYF. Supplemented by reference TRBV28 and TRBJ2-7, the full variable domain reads DVKVTQSSRYLVKRTGEKVFLECVQDMDHENMFWYRQDPGLGLRLIYFSYDVKMKEKGDIPEGYSVSREKKERFSLILESASTNQTSMYLCASSRNGVYEQYFGPGTRLTVT.

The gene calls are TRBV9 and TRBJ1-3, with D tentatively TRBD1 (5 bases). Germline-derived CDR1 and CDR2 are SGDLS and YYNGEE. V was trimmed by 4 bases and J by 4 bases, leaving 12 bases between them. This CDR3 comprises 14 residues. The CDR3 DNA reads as TGTGCCAGCAGCCATGGGGGGAACGGAAACACCATATATTTT. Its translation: CASSHGGNGNTIYF.

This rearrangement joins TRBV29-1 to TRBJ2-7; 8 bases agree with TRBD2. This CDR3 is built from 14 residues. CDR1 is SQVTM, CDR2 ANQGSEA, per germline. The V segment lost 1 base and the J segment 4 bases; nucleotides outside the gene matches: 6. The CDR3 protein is CSVEASGSSYEQYF. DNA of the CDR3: TGCAGCGTTGAAGCGAGCGGGAGTTCGTACGAGCAGTACTTC.

CDR3 protein: CSVEVGGATDTQYF. The CDR3 DNA is TGCAGCGTTGAAGTGGGGGGGGCAACAGATACGCAGTATTTT. The V gene is TRBV29-1, the J gene TRBJ2-3; D is possibly TRBD2 (7 bases). The CDR3 sequence is 14 residues long. Germline V gives CDR1 SQVTM, CDR2 ANQGSEA. Trimming left V 1 base short and J 3 bases short, with 11 bases between.

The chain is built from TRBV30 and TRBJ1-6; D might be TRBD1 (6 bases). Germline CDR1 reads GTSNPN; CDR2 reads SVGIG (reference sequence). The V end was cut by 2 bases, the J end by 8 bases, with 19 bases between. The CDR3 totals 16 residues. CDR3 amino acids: CAWSYTGDPGDSPLHF. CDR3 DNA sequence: TGTGCCTGGAGTTATACCGGAGACCCAGGGGATTCACCCCTCCACTTT. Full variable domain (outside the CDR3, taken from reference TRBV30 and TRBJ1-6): SQTIHQWPATLVQPVGSPLSLECTVEGTSNPNLYWYRQAAGRGLQLLFYSVGIGQISSEVPQNLSASRPQDRQFILSSKKLLLSDSGFYLCAWSYTGDPGDSPLHFGNGTRLTVT.

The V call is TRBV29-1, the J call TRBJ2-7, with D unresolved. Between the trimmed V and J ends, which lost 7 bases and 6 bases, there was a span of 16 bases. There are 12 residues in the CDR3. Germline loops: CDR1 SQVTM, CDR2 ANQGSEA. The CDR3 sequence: CSGHTARSEQYF. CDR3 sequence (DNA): TGCAGCGGACACACCGCCCGAAGCGAGCAGTACTTC.

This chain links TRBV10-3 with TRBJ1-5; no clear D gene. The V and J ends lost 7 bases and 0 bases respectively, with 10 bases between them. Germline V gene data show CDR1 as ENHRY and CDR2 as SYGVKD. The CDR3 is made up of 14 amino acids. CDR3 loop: CAITRNPSNQPQHF. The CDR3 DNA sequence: TGTGCCATCACCCGGAACCCTAGCAATCAGCCCCAGCATTTT.

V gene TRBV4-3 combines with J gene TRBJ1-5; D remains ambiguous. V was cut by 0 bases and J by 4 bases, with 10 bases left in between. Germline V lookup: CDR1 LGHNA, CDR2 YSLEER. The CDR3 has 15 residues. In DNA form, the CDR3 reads TGCGCCAGCAGCCAAGAATTAACGGAGAATCAGCCCCAGCATTTT. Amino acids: CASSQELTENQPQHF.

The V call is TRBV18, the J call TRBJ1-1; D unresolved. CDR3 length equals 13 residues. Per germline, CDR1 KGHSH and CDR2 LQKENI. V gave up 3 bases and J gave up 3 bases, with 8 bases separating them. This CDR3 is CASSPLVDTEAFF. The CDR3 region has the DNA TGTGCCAGCTCACCTCTCGTTGACACTGAAGCTTTCTTT.

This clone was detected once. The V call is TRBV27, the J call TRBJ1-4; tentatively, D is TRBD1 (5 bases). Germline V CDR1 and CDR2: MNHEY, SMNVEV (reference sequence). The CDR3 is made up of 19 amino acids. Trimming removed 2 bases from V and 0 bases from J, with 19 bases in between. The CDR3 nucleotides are TGTGCCAGCAGTTTAGTCGGGGGTACCCAGAGGCCAACTAATGAAAAACTGTTTTTT. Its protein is CASSLVGGTQRPTNEKLFF.

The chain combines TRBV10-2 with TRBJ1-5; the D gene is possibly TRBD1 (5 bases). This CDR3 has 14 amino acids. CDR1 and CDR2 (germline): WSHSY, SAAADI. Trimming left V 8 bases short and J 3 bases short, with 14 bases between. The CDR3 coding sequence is TGCGCCAGCGGGGGGGATCTGAACAATCAGCCCCAGCATTTT. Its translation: CASGGDLNNQPQHF.

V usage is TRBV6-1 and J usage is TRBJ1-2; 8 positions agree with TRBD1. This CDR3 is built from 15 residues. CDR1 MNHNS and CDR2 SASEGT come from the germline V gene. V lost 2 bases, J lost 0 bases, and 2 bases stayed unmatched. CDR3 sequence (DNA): TGTGCCAGCAGTGAATGGGACAGGCCTAACTATGGCTACACCTTC. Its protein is CASSEWDRPNYGYTF.

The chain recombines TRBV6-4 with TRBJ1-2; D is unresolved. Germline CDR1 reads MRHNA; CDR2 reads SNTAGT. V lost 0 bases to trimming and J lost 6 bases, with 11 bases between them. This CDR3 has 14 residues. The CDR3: CASSDSGRRDGYTF. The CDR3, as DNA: TGTGCCAGCAGTGACTCGGGCAGGAGGGATGGCTACACCTTC.

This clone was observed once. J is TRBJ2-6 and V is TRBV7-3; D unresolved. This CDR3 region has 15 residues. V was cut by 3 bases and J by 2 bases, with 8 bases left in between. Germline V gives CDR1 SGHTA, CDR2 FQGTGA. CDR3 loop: CASSFLGTGANVLTF. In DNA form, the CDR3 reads TGTGCCAGCAGCTTCTTGGGGACTGGGGCCAACGTCCTGACTTTC.

The CDR3 here is CASSQVRQAINEKLFF. The CDR3 DNA reads TGTGCCAGCAGCCAAGTCAGACAGGCGATTAATGAAAAACTGTTTTTT. The chain carries TRBV4-2 and TRBJ1-4; possibly TRBD1 for D (6 bases). The CDR3 contains 16 residues. V dropped 1 base and J dropped 4 bases, with 13 bases sitting between them. CDR1 and CDR2 (germline): LGHNA, YNFKEQ.

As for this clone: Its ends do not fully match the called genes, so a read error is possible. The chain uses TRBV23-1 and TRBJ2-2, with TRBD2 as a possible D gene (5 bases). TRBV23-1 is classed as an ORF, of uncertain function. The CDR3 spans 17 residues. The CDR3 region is CASSPRTASRKHRGAVF. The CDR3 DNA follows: TGCGCCAGCAGTCCACGGACGGCTTCGAGGAAACACCGGGGAGCTGTTTTT.

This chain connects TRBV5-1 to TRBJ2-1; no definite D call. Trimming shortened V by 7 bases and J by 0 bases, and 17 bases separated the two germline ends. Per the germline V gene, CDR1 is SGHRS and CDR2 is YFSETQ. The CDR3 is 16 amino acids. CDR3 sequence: CASARLKPPSYNEQFF. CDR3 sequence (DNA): TGCGCCAGCGCCCGTCTCAAGCCTCCCTCCTACAATGAGCAGTTCTTC.

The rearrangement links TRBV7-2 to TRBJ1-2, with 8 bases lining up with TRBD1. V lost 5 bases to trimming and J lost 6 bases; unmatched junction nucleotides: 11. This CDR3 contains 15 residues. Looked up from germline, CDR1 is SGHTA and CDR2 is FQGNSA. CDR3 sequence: CASSLRQGTNDGYTF. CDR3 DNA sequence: TGTGCCAGCAGCCTCCGACAGGGGACGAACGATGGCTACACCTTC.

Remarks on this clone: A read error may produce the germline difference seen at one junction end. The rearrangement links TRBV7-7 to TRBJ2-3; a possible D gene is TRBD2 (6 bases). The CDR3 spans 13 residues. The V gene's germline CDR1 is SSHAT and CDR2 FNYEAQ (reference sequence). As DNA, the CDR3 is TGTGCTAGCAGCTTCGGGACTGCAGATACGCAGTATTTT. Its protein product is CASSFGTADTQYF.

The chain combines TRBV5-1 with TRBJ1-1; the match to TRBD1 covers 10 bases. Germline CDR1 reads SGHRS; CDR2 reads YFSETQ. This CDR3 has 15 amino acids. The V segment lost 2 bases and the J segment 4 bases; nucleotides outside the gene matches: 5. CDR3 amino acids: CASSLDRGLITEAFF. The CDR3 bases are TGCGCCAGCAGCTTAGACAGGGGGCTTATCACTGAAGCTTTCTTT.

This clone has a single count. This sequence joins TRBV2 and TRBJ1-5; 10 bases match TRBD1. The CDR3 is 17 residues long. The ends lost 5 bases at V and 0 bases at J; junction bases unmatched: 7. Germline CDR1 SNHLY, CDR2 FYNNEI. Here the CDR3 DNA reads TGTGCCAGCAGTTCCGGGACAGGGGCTTTTAGCAATCAGCCCCAGCATTTT. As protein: CASSSGTGAFSNQPQHF. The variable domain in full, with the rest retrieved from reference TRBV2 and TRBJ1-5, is EPEVTQTPSHQVTQMGQEVILRCVPISNHLYFYWYRQILGQKVEFLVSFYNNEISEKSEIFDDQFSVERPDGSNFTLKIRSTKLEDSAMYFCASSSGTGAFSNQPQHFGDGTRLSIL.